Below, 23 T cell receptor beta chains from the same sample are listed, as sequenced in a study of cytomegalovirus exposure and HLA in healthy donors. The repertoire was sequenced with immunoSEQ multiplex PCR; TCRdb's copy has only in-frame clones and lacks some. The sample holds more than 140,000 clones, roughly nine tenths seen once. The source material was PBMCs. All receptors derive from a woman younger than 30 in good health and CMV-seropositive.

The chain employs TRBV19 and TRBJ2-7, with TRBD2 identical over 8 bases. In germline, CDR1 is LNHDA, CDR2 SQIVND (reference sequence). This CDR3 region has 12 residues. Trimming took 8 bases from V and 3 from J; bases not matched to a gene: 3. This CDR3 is CASRREGYEQYF. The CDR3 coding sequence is TGTGCCAGTCGTCGGGAGGGCTACGAGCAGTACTTC.

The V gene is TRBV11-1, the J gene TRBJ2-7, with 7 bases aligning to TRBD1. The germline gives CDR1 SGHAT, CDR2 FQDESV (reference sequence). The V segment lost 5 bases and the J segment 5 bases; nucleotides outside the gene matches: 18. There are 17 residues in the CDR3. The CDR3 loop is CASSAPSGGVTFDEQYF. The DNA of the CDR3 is TGTGCCAGCAGCGCGCCGTCAGGGGGAGTAACTTTCGACGAGCAGTACTTC.

The CDR3 DNA reads as TGTGCCAGCAGCTCTACAGGGTTGCCCGAAGACCTCACAGATACGCAGTATTTT. It specifies CASSSTGLPEDLTDTQYF. The chain is built from TRBV9 and TRBJ2-3; D perhaps matches TRBD1 (6 bases). Trimming removed 4 bases at V and 2 bases at J, with 23 bases between. Germline values: CDR1 SGDLS, CDR2 YYNGEE. The CDR3 length is 18 residues.

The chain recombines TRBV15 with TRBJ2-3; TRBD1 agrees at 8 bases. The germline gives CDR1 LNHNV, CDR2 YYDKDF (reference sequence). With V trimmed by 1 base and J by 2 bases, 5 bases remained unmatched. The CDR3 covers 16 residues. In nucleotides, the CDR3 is TGTGCCACCAGCAGAGGGCAGGGGGCTTACACAGATACGCAGTATTTT. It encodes CATSRGQGAYTDTQYF.

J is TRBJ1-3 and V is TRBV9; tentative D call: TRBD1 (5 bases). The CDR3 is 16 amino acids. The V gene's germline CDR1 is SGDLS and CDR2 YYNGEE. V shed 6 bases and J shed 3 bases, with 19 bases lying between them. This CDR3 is CASTPGGTPVGNTIYF. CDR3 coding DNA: TGTGCCAGCACTCCGGGGGGGACCCCGGTTGGAAACACCATATATTTT.

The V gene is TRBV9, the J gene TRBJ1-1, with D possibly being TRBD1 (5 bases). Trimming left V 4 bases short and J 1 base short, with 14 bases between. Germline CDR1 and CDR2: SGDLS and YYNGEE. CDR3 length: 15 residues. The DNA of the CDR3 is TGTGCCAGCAGCCGTATGCGCGGGGGGAACACTGAAGCTTTCTTT. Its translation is CASSRMRGGNTEAFF.

CDR3 in DNA: TGCGCCAGCAGCTTGGATGGCGGAGCCTACAATGAGCAGTTCTTC. It codes for CASSLDGGAYNEQFF. V usage is TRBV5-1 and J usage is TRBJ2-1, with unresolved D. The V end was cut by 0 bases, the J end by 2 bases, with 9 bases between. The CDR3 consists of 15 residues. Germline V gene lookup returns CDR1 SGHRS and CDR2 YFSETQ. Full variable domain (rest looked up from reference TRBV5-1 and TRBJ2-1): KAGVTQTPRYLIKTRGQQVTLSCSPISGHRSVSWYQQTPGQGLQFLFEYFSETQRNKGNFPGRFSGRQFSNSRSEMNVSTLELGDSALYLCASSLDGGAYNEQFFGPGTRLTVL.

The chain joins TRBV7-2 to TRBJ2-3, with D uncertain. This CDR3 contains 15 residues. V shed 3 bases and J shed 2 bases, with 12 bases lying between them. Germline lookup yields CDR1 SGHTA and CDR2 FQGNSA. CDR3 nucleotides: TGTGCCAGCAGCTTCAACTACCTATCCACAGATACGCAGTATTTT. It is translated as CASSFNYLSTDTQYF.

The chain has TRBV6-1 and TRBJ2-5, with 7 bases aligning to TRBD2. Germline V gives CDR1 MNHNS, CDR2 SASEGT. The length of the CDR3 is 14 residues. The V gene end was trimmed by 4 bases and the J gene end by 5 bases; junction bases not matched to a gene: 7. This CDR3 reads CASSGRLAGETQYF. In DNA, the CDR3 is TGTGCCAGCAGTGGTAGACTAGCCGGTGAGACCCAGTACTTC.

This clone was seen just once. The CDR3 DNA reads as TGTGCCAGCAGTCCTGTCCGGGGAGCCGCTGAAGCTTTCTTT. Translated: CASSPVRGAAEAFF. The chain links TRBV5-6 to TRBJ1-1; D gene unclear. Germline V CDR1 and CDR2: SGHDT, YYEEEE. This CDR3 spans 14 amino acids. The V end lost 5 bases, the J end lost 6 bases, and 17 bases lay between the germline ends.

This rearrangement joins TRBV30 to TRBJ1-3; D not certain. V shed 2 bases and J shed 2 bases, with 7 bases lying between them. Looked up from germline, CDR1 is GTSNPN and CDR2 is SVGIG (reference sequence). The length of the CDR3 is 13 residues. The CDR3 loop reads CAWSWAAGNTIYF. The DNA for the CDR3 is TGTGCCTGGAGTTGGGCTGCTGGAAACACCATATATTTT.

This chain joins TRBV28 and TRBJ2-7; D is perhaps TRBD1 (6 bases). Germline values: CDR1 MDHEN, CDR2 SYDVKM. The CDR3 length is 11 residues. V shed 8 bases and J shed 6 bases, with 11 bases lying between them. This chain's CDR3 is CASGTGFEQYF. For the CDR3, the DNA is TGTGCCAGCGGTACAGGGTTCGAGCAGTACTTC.

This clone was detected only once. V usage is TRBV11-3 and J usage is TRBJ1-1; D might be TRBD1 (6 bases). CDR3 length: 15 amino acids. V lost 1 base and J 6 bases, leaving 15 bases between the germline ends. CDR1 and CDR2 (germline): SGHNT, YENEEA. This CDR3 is CASSLGVGALPEAFF. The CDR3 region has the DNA TGTGCCAGCAGCTTAGGGGTGGGGGCGCTTCCTGAAGCTTTCTTT. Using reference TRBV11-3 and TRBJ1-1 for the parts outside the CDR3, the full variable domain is EAGVVQSPRYKIIEKKQPVAFWCNPISGHNTLYWYLQNLGQGPELLIRYENEEAVDDSQLPKDRFSAERLKGVDSTLKIQPAELGDSAVYLCASSLGVGALPEAFFGQGTRLTVV.

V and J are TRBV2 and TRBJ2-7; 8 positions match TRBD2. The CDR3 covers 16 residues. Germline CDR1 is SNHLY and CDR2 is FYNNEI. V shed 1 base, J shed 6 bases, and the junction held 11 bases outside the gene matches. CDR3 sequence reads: CASSEGQGIGGGEQYF. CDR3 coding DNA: TGTGCCAGCAGTGAAGGGCAGGGCATCGGGGGGGGCGAGCAGTACTTC.

The CDR3 nucleotides are TGTGCCAGCAGTTACGGGGCTAGCGGGATGCCCTACGAGCAGTACTTC. Translating gives CASSYGASGMPYEQYF. This chain uses TRBV6-5 with TRBJ2-7; 9 nucleotides align to TRBD2. Germline CDR1 reads MNHEY; CDR2 reads SVGAGI. The CDR3 extends over 16 amino acids. Trimming cost V 2 bases and J 2 bases; bases outside gene matches: 7.

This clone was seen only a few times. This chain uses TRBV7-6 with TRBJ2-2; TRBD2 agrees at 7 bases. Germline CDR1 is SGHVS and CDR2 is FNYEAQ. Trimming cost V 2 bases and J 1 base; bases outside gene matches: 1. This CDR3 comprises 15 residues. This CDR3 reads CASSLRGVNTGELFF. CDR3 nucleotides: TGTGCCAGCAGCTTACGGGGGGTGAACACCGGGGAGCTGTTTTTT.

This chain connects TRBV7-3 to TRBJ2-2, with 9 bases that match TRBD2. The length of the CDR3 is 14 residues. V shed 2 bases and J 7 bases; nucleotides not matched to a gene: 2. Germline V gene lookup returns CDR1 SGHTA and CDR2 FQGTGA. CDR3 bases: TGTGCCAGCAGCTTAGGACTAGCGATCGGGGAGCTGTTTTTT. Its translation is CASSLGLAIGELFF.

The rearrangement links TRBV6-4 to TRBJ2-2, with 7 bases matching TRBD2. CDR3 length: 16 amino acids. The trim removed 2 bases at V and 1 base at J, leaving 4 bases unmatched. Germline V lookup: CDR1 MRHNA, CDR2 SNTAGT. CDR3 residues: CASSDNAGVNTGELFF. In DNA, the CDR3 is TGTGCCAGCAGTGACAATGCGGGGGTGAACACCGGGGAGCTGTTTTTT.

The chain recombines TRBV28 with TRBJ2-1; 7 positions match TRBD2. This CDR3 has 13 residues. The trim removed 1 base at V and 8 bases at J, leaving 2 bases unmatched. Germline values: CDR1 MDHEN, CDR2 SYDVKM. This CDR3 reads CASSLLGGYEQFF. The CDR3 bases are TGTGCCAGCAGTTTATTGGGAGGGTATGAGCAGTTCTTC.

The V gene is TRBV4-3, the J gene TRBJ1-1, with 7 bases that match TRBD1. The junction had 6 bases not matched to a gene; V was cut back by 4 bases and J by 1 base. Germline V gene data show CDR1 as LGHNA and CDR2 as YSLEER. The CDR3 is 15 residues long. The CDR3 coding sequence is TGCGCCAGCAGCCCAAGGGACAGCCCGAACACTGAAGCTTTCTTT. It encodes CASSPRDSPNTEAFF.

The DNA of the CDR3 is TGTGCCAGCTCACCGCCGTCAGGGGGTAGGGGTGGCAATCAGCCCCAGCATTTT. It encodes CASSPPSGGRGGNQPQHF. This sequence joins TRBV18 and TRBJ1-5; 7 bases match TRBD1. CDR1 and CDR2 (germline): KGHSH, LQKENI. This CDR3 is 18 amino acids long. J was trimmed by 2 bases and V by 3 bases; bases with no gene match: 13.

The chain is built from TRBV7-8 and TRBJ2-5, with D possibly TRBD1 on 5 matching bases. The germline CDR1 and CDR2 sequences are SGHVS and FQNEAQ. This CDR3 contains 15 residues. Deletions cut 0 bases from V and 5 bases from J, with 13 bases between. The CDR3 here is CASSLAQGIGETQYF. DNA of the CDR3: TGTGCCAGCAGCTTAGCCCAGGGAATAGGCGAGACCCAGTACTTC.

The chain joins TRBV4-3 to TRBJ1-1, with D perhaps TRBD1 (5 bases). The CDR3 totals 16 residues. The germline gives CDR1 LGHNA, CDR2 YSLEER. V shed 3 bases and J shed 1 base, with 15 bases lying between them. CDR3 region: CASSQISTAPNTEAFF. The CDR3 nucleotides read TGCGCCAGCAGCCAGATATCGACAGCTCCGAACACTGAAGCTTTCTTT.